The rows below give T cell receptor beta chains drawn from one sample of a study of blood T cell repertoires in COVID-19. TCRdb's copy holds only in-frame clones and misses some; the assay was immunoSEQ multiplex PCR. The sample has 60,000 to 85,000 clones, roughly 87% seen once. The sequencing sample was made of peripheral blood. The source is a woman between 45 and 60 years old with COVID-19, enrolled during active disease. Both conserved end residues are part of each CDR3. The D gene is left open where the match is weak. Expanded clones get a size class; other rows say once, few or many, or leave the size out.

13,TRBJ1-1,TRBV2,-,-,TGTGCCAGCAGTGAAGCGCTTAGGGGGGAAGCTTTCTTT,CASSEALRGEAFF
15,TRBJ2-1,TRBV7-3,few,TRBD2,TGTGCCAGCAGCAAGCGGGAGGGCCATTTGAATGAGCAGTTCTTC,CASSKREGHLNEQFF
20,TRBJ2-3,TRBV19,-,TRBD1,TGTGCCAGTAGTATTAAGGGACAGAGAAGTCTCCCGATAGTCGCAGATACGCAGTATTTT,CASSIKGQRSLPIVADTQYF
15,TRBJ1-3,TRBV19,once,-,TGTGCCAGTAGTATAGGACAGGCCTCTGGAAACACCATATATTTT,CASSIGQASGNTIYF
15,TRBJ2-7,TRBV10-3,-,-,TGTGCCATCAGTGGGGGAGGTACAAATCTCTACGAGCAGTACTTC,CAISGGGTNLYEQYF
18,TRBJ2-2,TRBV7-8,-,TRBD2,TGTGCCAGCAGCTCCGGGACTAGCGGGAGGGCGAACACCGGGGAGCTGTTTTTT,CASSSGTSGRANTGELFF
14,TRBJ1-3,TRBV5-5,-,TRBD1,TGTGCCAGCAGGGAGACAGGGGCTAGAAACACCATATATTTT,CASRETGARNTIYF
12,TRBJ1-1,TRBV28,-,-,TGTGCCAGCAGTTCCGGGAGTCCTGAAGCTTTCTTT,CASSSGSPEAFF
15,TRBJ2-5,TRBV27,-,TRBD1,TGTGCCAGCAGTCCCCTCCTAGGGGGCAAAGAGACCCAGTACTTC,CASSPLLGGKETQYF
14,TRBJ1-6,TRBV7-9,-,TRBD1,TGTGCCAGCACCACAGGGGCTGCAAATTCACCCCTCCACTTT,CASTTGAANSPLHF
14,TRBJ1-2,TRBV28,-,-,TGTGCCAGCGCGGGGGCAGGGCTAAACTATGGCTACACCTTC,CASAGAGLNYGYTF
15,TRBJ1-4,TRBV7-2,-,-,TGTGCCAGCAGCTTAGGTGGGAGGGCCCATGAAAAACTGTTTTTT,CASSLGGRAHEKLFF
12,TRBJ2-7,TRBV30,-,-,TGTGCCTGGACGGGTTCCCTCTACGAGCAGTACTTC,CAWTGSLYEQYF
18,TRBJ1-2,TRBV24-1,-,TRBD1,TGTGCCACCAGTGATTTTTTTCAGGGGGCGGCCTCTAACTATGGCTACACCTTC,CATSDFFQGAASNYGYTF
14,TRBJ2-2,TRBV19,once,TRBD2,TGTGCCAGTAAAGCGGGAAAGGCGACCGGGGAGCTGTTTTTT,CASKAGKATGELFF
13,TRBJ1-1,TRBV10-3,once,TRBD1,TGTGCCATCAGTGGGACAGGGAACACTGAAGCTTTCTTT,CAISGTGNTEAFF
15,TRBJ2-7,TRBV5-4,-,-,TGTGCCAGCAGCTGGGGTTCGGGACATAGATACGAGCAGTACTTC,CASSWGSGHRYEQYF
16,TRBJ2-1,TRBV9,-,TRBD2,TGTGCCAGCAGCGTAAATTTTCTAGCGGGGTCGAATGAGCAGTTCTTC,CASSVNFLAGSNEQFF
12,TRBJ1-1,TRBV30,-,-,TGTGCCTGGGGAACTGAGAACACTGAAGCTTTCTTT,CAWGTENTEAFF
13,TRBJ2-1,TRBV9,-,TRBD2,TGTGCCAGCAGCGTGCTAGCGGGAAGCGAGCAGTTCTTC,CASSVLAGSEQFF
15,TRBJ2-1,TRBV10-3,-,TRBD2,TGTGCCATCAGTGACCTAGCGGGAGTTGTTGGTGAGCAGTTCTTC,CAISDLAGVVGEQFF
13,TRBJ1-5,TRBV7-2,-,-,TGTGCCAGCAGCTTTGGTGAGGTTCAGCCCCAGCATTTT,CASSFGEVQPQHF
15,TRBJ2-1,TRBV4-3,-,TRBD2,TGCGCCAGCAGCCCCCGGCCTAGCGGGACCAATGAGCAGTTCTTC,CASSPRPSGTNEQFF
11,TRBJ2-1,TRBV27,-,-,TGTGCCAGCGGGTTAGGCGGTGAGCAGTTCTTC,CASGLGGEQFF
14,TRBJ2-7,TRBV2,-,TRBD2,TGTGCCAGCAGTGGGACTAGCGGGAGAGGAGAGCAGTACTTC,CASSGTSGRGEQYF
15,TRBJ2-3,TRBV7-2,-,TRBD2,TGTGCCAGCAGCTTGAGCGGGAGCACAGCAGATACGCAGTATTTT,CASSLSGSTADTQYF
14,TRBJ2-7,TRBV30,-,-,TGTGCCTGGAGTGTACTAACAGGGTCCCACGAGCAGTACTTC,CAWSVLTGSHEQYF
16,TRBJ1-2,TRBV11-2,-,-,TGTGCCAGCAGCTTTCCCAAATCGGGGGACTCCTATGGCTACACCTTC,CASSFPKSGDSYGYTF
13,TRBJ2-1,TRBV7-3,few,-,TGTGCCAGCAGCCGGGGGGCATACGGTGAGCAGTTCTTC,CASSRGAYGEQFF